A single sample is the source of the 20 T cell receptor beta chains below, sequenced in a study of resident and recirculating memory T cells in vitiligo. The table came from immunoSEQ multiplex PCR; TCRdb's copy has only in-frame clones and leaves some out. The profile shows 65,000 to 80,000 clones, 92% of them singletons. Sample: blood. These receptors were taken from a male donor with vitiligo.

This clone came up once. This rearrangement joins TRBV7-8 to TRBJ2-1, with TRBD1 matching over 9 bases. The CDR3 extends over 15 amino acids. The junction had 1 base not matched to a gene; V was cut back by 1 base and J by 3 bases. Germline values: CDR1 SGHVS, CDR2 FQNEAQ. This CDR3 is CASSLGTGDYNEQFF. CDR3 coding DNA: TGTGCCAGCAGCTTAGGGACAGGGGACTACAATGAGCAGTTCTTC.

V usage is TRBV7-8 and J usage is TRBJ2-3; D remains unclear. Trimming removed 5 bases at V and 3 bases at J, with 9 bases between. The CDR3 has 13 amino acids. Germline values: CDR1 SGHVS, CDR2 FQNEAQ. The CDR3 protein is CASSPQRTDTQYF. For the CDR3, the DNA is TGTGCCAGCAGCCCTCAGAGGACAGATACGCAGTATTTT. The variable domain in full, completed from reference TRBV7-8 and TRBJ2-3, reads GAGVSQSPRYKVAKRGQDVALRCDPISGHVSLFWYQQALGQGPEFLTYFQNEAQLDKSGLPSDRFFAERPEGSVSTLKIQRTQQEDSAVYLCASSPQRTDTQYFGPGTRLTVL.

The chain links TRBV2 to TRBJ1-4; TRBD1 agrees at 7 bases. The CDR3 runs to 15 residues. The V gene's germline CDR1 is SNHLY and CDR2 FYNNEI. V lost 6 bases to trimming and J lost 4 bases; unmatched junction nucleotides: 8. The CDR3 coding sequence is TGTGCCAGCAGGAGAGAAGGGGGCTTTAATGAAAAACTGTTTTTT. Translating it yields CASRREGGFNEKLFF.

The chain carries TRBV29-1 and TRBJ1-5; a weak D match, TRBD1 (5 bases). Germline V CDR1 and CDR2: SQVTM, ANQGSEA. V lost 2 bases and J 7 bases, leaving 12 bases between the germline ends. The CDR3 length is 13 residues. CDR3 sequence (DNA): TGCAGCGTTGAATCGGGGGGGGGACAGCCCCAGCATTTT. It specifies CSVESGGGQPQHF.

Of note for this clone: A read error may account for a junction end that differs from germline. V usage is TRBV18 and J usage is TRBJ2-7; 10 bases fit TRBD2. This CDR3 has 18 amino acids. CDR1 and CDR2 (germline): KGHSH, LQKENI. Written as DNA, the CDR3 is TGTGCCAGCTCGCCACCGCTAGCGGGAGCTGGTCGGACCTACGAGCAGTACTTC. It yields the protein CASSPPLAGAGRTYEQYF.

CDR3 sequence: CASSPDAGSPDYGYTF. CDR3 coding DNA: TGTGCCAGCAGCCCTGACGCGGGGTCCCCAGACTATGGCTACACCTTC. This sequence joins TRBV5-6 and TRBJ1-2; D gene ambiguous. The ends were cut back, 4 bases at V and 3 bases at J, with 19 bases in the middle. Germline CDR1 reads SGHDT; CDR2 reads YYEEEE. The CDR3 runs to 16 residues. Full variable domain (rest looked up from reference TRBV5-6 and TRBJ1-2): DAGVTQSPTHLIKTRGQQVTLRCSPKSGHDTVSWYQQALGQGPQFIFQYYEEEERQRGNFPDRFSGHQFPNYSSELNVNALLLGDSALYLCASSPDAGSPDYGYTFGSGTRLTVV.

The chain links TRBV9 to TRBJ2-7; 8 bases agree with TRBD2. The trim removed 0 bases at V and 4 bases at J, leaving 15 bases unmatched. Looked up from germline, CDR1 is SGDLS and CDR2 is YYNGEE. The CDR3 has 18 residues. In DNA form, the CDR3 reads TGTGCCAGCAGCGTAGGGAGACCCGGAGGGAGCGGGAGTTACGAGCAGTACTTC. Protein: CASSVGRPGGSGSYEQYF.

V is TRBV6-1 and J is TRBJ2-1; 7 bases align to TRBD2. The CDR3 has 20 amino acids. CDR1 and CDR2 (germline): MNHNS, SASEGT. V lost 3 bases, J lost 2 bases, and 19 bases stayed unmatched. This CDR3 is CASSEGVRAGLVTPYNEQFF. The CDR3 DNA follows: TGTGCCAGCAGTGAGGGGGTCCGAGCGGGATTGGTGACCCCCTACAATGAGCAGTTCTTC.

The chain couples TRBV9 to TRBJ2-7, with D tentatively TRBD2 (8 bases). Per germline, CDR1 SGDLS and CDR2 YYNGEE. CDR3 length: 16 residues. The ends were cut back, 3 bases at V and 5 bases at J, with 21 bases in the middle. CDR3 sequence: CASSAQPLSGTDEQYF. CDR3 DNA sequence: TGTGCCAGCAGCGCTCAACCGCTTAGCGGGACAGACGAGCAGTACTTC.

The rearrangement links TRBV2 to TRBJ1-5; TRBD1 agrees at 9 bases. The germline gives CDR1 SNHLY, CDR2 FYNNEI. The CDR3 is 14 amino acids. The J segment lost 5 bases and the V segment lost 6 bases, leaving 5 bases of the junction unmatched. CDR3 protein: CASSGRTGDQPQHF. Written as DNA, the CDR3 is TGTGCCAGCAGCGGGAGGACAGGGGATCAGCCCCAGCATTTT.

This chain joins TRBV11-2 and TRBJ2-7, with TRBD2 matching 7 bases. Germline V gene data show CDR1 as SGHAT and CDR2 as FQNNGV. The CDR3 length is 14 residues. J lost 6 bases, V lost 4 bases, and 9 bases had no gene match. CDR3 region: CASSYRGREFEQYF. In DNA, the CDR3 is TGTGCCAGCAGCTATCGGGGGAGGGAATTCGAGCAGTACTTC. Looking up the rest from reference TRBV11-2 and TRBJ2-7 gives the full variable domain: EAGVAQSPRYKIIEKRQSVAFWCNPISGHATLYWYQQILGQGPKLLIQFQNNGVVDDSQLPKDRFSAERLKGVDSTLKIQPAKLEDSAVYLCASSYRGREFEQYFGPGTRLTVT.

This chain uses TRBV18 with TRBJ1-5, with a tentative D call TRBD1 (6 bases). The CDR3 runs to 15 residues. In germline, CDR1 is KGHSH, CDR2 LQKENI. Trimming took off 3 bases at V and 3 bases at J, with 12 bases between the two ends. DNA for the CDR3: TGTGCCAGCTCACCCTACGACAGGCCCAATCAGCCCCAGCATTTT. It encodes CASSPYDRPNQPQHF.

V and J are TRBV11-1 and TRBJ2-7; tentative D call: TRBD1 (5 bases). V gave up 5 bases and J gave up 3 bases, with 17 bases separating them. CDR1 SGHAT and CDR2 FQDESV come from the germline V gene (reference sequence). The CDR3 runs to 15 residues. The CDR3 region is CASSRNRLGIYEQYF. Written as DNA, the CDR3 is TGTGCCAGCAGCCGGAACAGGCTAGGGATCTACGAGCAGTACTTC.

The V call is TRBV11-3, the J call TRBJ2-7; no firm D call. V was trimmed by 2 bases and J by 5 bases, leaving 7 bases between them. The CDR3 extends over 12 amino acids. Germline CDR1 SGHNT, CDR2 YENEEA. Here the CDR3 reads CASSLRIDEQYF. In DNA, the CDR3 is TGTGCCAGCAGCTTAAGAATAGACGAGCAGTACTTC.

V and J are TRBV5-1 and TRBJ2-3; TRBD2 matches at 7 bases. The ends lost 5 bases at V and 6 bases at J; junction bases unmatched: 12. This CDR3 has 15 residues. Looked up from germline, CDR1 is SGHRS and CDR2 is YFSETQ. This CDR3 is CASRLASGLGDTQYF. The CDR3 DNA is TGCGCCAGCAGACTGGCTAGCGGCCTGGGGGATACGCAGTATTTT.

The J gene is TRBJ2-1, the V gene TRBV2; TRBD2 matches 12 bases. This CDR3 has 15 residues. The V and J ends lost 4 bases and 6 bases, in that order; junction bases with no gene match: 4. Germline values: CDR1 SNHLY, CDR2 FYNNEI. The CDR3 DNA sequence: TGTGCCAGCAGTGGGCTAGCGGGGGGGCTCAATGAGCAGTTCTTC. It translates to CASSGLAGGLNEQFF.

CDR3 sequence: CASSSSGSSYNEQFF. The CDR3 DNA sequence: TGTGCCAGCAGCTCAAGCGGTAGCTCCTACAATGAGCAGTTCTTC. The rearrangement uses TRBV2 and TRBJ2-1; D is possibly TRBD2 (5 bases). This CDR3 has 15 residues. Looked up from germline, CDR1 is SNHLY and CDR2 is FYNNEI. The ends were cut back, 6 bases at V and 0 bases at J, with 12 bases in the middle.

The chain joins TRBV9 to TRBJ1-1; D remains ambiguous. From germline, CDR1 is SGDLS and CDR2 YYNGEE. There are 13 residues in the CDR3. Trimming removed 3 bases at V and 2 bases at J, with 8 bases between. CDR3 loop: CASSATTNTEAFF. The CDR3 region has the DNA TGTGCCAGCAGCGCGACTACCAACACTGAAGCTTTCTTT. The whole variable domain, remainder taken from reference TRBV9 and TRBJ1-1, is DSGVTQTPKHLITATGQRVTLRCSPRSGDLSVYWYQQSLDQGLQFLIQYYNGEERAKGNILERFSAQQFPDLHSELNLSSLELGDSALYFCASSATTNTEAFFGQGTRLTVV.

V usage is TRBV6-4 and J usage is TRBJ2-3; D gene uncertain. With 4 bases removed from V and 2 bases from J, the gap between germline ends came to 7 bases. In germline, CDR1 is MRHNA, CDR2 SNTAGT. The CDR3 runs to 13 residues. The CDR3 nucleotides read TGTGCCAGCAGTGCGTCCCCCACAGATACGCAGTATTTT. Translation: CASSASPTDTQYF.

The chain carries TRBV27 and TRBJ2-1, with D perhaps TRBD1 (7 bases). The CDR3 is 15 amino acids. V was cut by 7 bases and J by 3 bases, with 16 bases left in between. Germline values: CDR1 MNHEY, CDR2 SMNVEV (reference sequence). The CDR3 DNA reads TGTGCCAGCACCCCCGACAGGGAGGACTACAATGAGCAGTTCTTC. It yields the protein CASTPDREDYNEQFF.